This passage covers 25 T cell receptor beta chains from one sample sequenced in a study of blood T cell repertoires in COVID-19. The method was immunoSEQ multiplex PCR; TCRdb's version includes in-frame clones alone and lacks a portion of them. The sample shows about 400,000 clones, 70% to 90% of them seen only once. Source material: peripheral blood. The receptors were gathered from a woman under 40 with active or convalescent COVID-19.

The V call is TRBV3-1 (or the pseudogene TRBV3-2), the J call TRBJ2-7; TRBD1 might be the D (6 bases). The length of the CDR3 is 12 residues. Trimming stripped 2 bases from V and 8 bases from J, with 10 bases between. Germline V CDR1 and CDR2: LGHDT, YNNKEL (reference sequence). The CDR3 DNA reads TGTGCCAGCAGCCAAACAGGGCTTCAGCAGTACTTC. Residues: CASSQTGLQQYF.

This chain connects TRBV19 to TRBJ1-5, with a tentative D call TRBD1 (6 bases). The ends were cut back, 0 bases at V and 9 bases at J, with 15 bases in the middle. The CDR3 totals 15 residues. CDR1 is LNHDA and CDR2 is SQIVND in the germline V gene (reference sequence). The CDR3 region is CASSIDRGGSTPQHF. DNA of the CDR3: TGTGCCAGTAGTATAGATCGTGGGGGCAGTACGCCCCAGCATTTT.

V gene TRBV6-5 combines with J gene TRBJ1-2, with 10 bases lining up with TRBD1. Germline CDR1 reads MNHEY; CDR2 reads SVGAGI. V was clipped by 4 bases and J by 7 bases; unmatched bases: 9. CDR3 size: 15 residues. Here the CDR3 reads CASSSGQGVVSGYTF. CDR3 coding DNA: TGTGCCAGCAGTTCTGGACAGGGGGTCGTCTCTGGCTACACCTTC.

A single count supports this clone. The chain has TRBV6-2 or TRBV6-3 and TRBJ1-1; TRBD1 agrees at 8 bases. V dropped 5 bases and J dropped 1; count of bases not matched to a gene: 3. The V gene's germline CDR1 is MNHEY and CDR2 SVGEGT. The CDR3 runs to 14 residues. The CDR3 sequence is CASSKDRANTEAFF. In nucleotides, the CDR3 is TGTGCCAGCAGTAAGGACAGGGCGAACACTGAAGCTTTCTTT.

V and J are TRBV7-9 and TRBJ1-2; D is unresolved. V shed 5 bases and J shed 7 bases, with 11 bases lying between them. This CDR3 is built from 12 residues. Germline CDR1 SEHNR, CDR2 FQNEAQ (reference sequence). The CDR3: CASSMTGFGYTF. CDR3 in DNA: TGTGCCAGCAGCATGACGGGGTTTGGCTACACCTTC.

About this clone itself: At one boundary the junction diverges from the germline segment, which might be a read error. V gene TRBV2 combines with J gene TRBJ2-1; TRBD2 matches 11 bases. Germline assignment: CDR1 SNHLY and CDR2 FYNNEI. This CDR3 spans 12 amino acids. CDR3 loop: CSALAGDNEQFF. The CDR3 DNA is TGCTCAGCACTAGCGGGAGATAATGAGCAGTTCTTC.

The genes are TRBV7-6 and TRBJ2-3; 7 bases agree with TRBD1. With 3 bases clipped from V and 0 bases from J, the junction kept 3 bases outside the gene matches. CDR3 length: 15 amino acids. The germline gives CDR1 SGHVS, CDR2 FNYEAQ. The CDR3 sequence: CASSFDRASTDTQYF. For the CDR3, the DNA is TGTGCCAGCAGCTTCGACAGGGCGAGCACAGATACGCAGTATTTT.

This clone came up once. The chain joins TRBV7-2 to TRBJ2-1; 9 bases are shared with TRBD1. Germline values: CDR1 SGHTA, CDR2 FQGNSA. CDR3 length: 15 residues. Unmatched junction bases numbered 9, after V lost 1 base and J lost 11 bases. CDR3 DNA: TGTGCCAGCAGCTTAGAGACAGGGGGTCTCACTCAGCAGTTCTTC. Protein sequence: CASSLETGGLTQQFF.

The chain carries TRBV3-1 (or the pseudogene TRBV3-2) and TRBJ2-7; 7 nucleotides line up with TRBD1. V shed 3 bases and J 9 bases; nucleotides not matched to a gene: 5. Germline loops: CDR1 LGHDT, CDR2 YNNKEL (reference sequence). This CDR3 has 12 amino acids. As DNA, the CDR3 is TGTGCCAGCAGCCATGACCCAGGGGGGCAGTACTTC. The encoded protein is CASSHDPGGQYF.

J is TRBJ1-1 and V is TRBV29-1, with 11 bases that match TRBD1. The V and J ends lost 4 bases and 12 bases, in that order; junction bases with no gene match: 7. CDR3 length: 12 residues. The germline CDR1 and CDR2 sequences are SQVTM and ANQGSEA. CDR3 coding DNA: TGCAGCGTTGCGGGGACAGGGGGGTTTTCTTTCTTT. It is translated as CSVAGTGGFSFF.

The chain carries TRBV2 and TRBJ2-5; 7 nucleotides align to TRBD1. CDR3 length equals 14 residues. The J segment lost 7 bases and the V segment lost 4 bases, leaving 9 bases of the junction unmatched. Germline V gives CDR1 SNHLY, CDR2 FYNNEI. The CDR3 sequence is CASSARDSKSTQYF. CDR3 in DNA: TGTGCCAGCAGTGCCCGGGACAGCAAATCGACCCAGTACTTC.

The rearrangement uses TRBV30 and TRBJ1-6; tentative D call: TRBD1 (6 bases). V was pared by 3 bases and J by 0 bases, with 9 bases between. The V gene's germline CDR1 is GTSNPN and CDR2 SVGIG (reference sequence). CDR3 size: 15 residues. This chain's CDR3 is CAWRDSSSYNSPLHF. The CDR3 nucleotides are TGTGCCTGGAGGGACAGCAGCTCCTATAATTCACCCCTCCACTTT.

The V and J genes are TRBV5-5 and TRBJ1-5; 7 nucleotides agree with TRBD1. The CDR3 is made up of 16 amino acids. V was pared by 4 bases and J by 4 bases, with 11 bases of the junction left unmatched. Germline CDR1 is SGHKS and CDR2 is YYEKEE (reference sequence). The CDR3 nucleotides read TGTGCCAGCAGCATACAAGGGACAGCTTCGAATCAGCCCCAGCATTTT. This translates into CASSIQGTASNQPQHF.

The rearrangement uses TRBV5-1 and TRBJ1-1, with 11 bases matching TRBD1. Germline V CDR1 and CDR2: SGHRS, YFSETQ. V gave up 1 base and J gave up 3 bases; unmatched junction bases: 5. The CDR3 has 16 residues. The CDR3 nucleotides read TGCGCCAGCAGCTTGCGGACAGGGGGCTGGGACACTGAAGCTTTCTTT. Translated: CASSLRTGGWDTEAFF.

The chain employs TRBV6-1 and TRBJ2-5; D remains ambiguous. CDR3 length: 11 residues. Trimming took 2 bases from V and 6 from J, leaving 4 bases between them. From germline, CDR1 is MNHNS and CDR2 SASEGT. CDR3 residues: CASSEPKTQYF. The CDR3 region has the DNA TGTGCCAGCAGTGAACCCAAGACCCAGTACTTC.

The chain uses TRBV12-3 or TRBV12-4 and TRBJ2-1, with D perhaps matching TRBD2 (6 bases). The germline V and J ends were trimmed by 5 bases and 15 bases, with 17 bases remaining between them. The CDR3 totals 12 residues. CDR3 nucleotides: TGTGCCAGCAGTCGAGGGACTCCGTCGGTGTTCTTC. Its translation: CASSRGTPSVFF.

The gene calls are TRBV5-1 and TRBJ1-5, with D hard to call. CDR3 length: 17 residues. V dropped 3 bases and J dropped 0 bases, with 16 bases sitting between them. Germline values: CDR1 SGHRS, CDR2 YFSETQ. CDR3 coding DNA: TGCGCCAGCAGCTCCGGTACCCCCGGTGGTAGCAATCAGCCCCAGCATTTT. It specifies CASSSGTPGGSNQPQHF.

This clone was seen only a few times. The chain recombines TRBV7-9 with TRBJ1-2; D gene ambiguous. CDR1 SEHNR and CDR2 FQNEAQ come from the germline V gene (reference sequence). V was clipped by 1 base and J by 6 bases, with 9 bases between them. The CDR3 length is 13 residues. DNA of the CDR3: TGTGCCAGCAGCTTAGAAGTGCGGGATGGCTACACCTTC. Translating gives CASSLEVRDGYTF.

The chain is built from TRBV2 and TRBJ1-6; D might be TRBD1 (6 bases). CDR3 length: 14 residues. CDR1 is SNHLY and CDR2 is FYNNEI in the germline V gene. V lost 4 bases to trimming and J lost 9 bases, with 13 bases between them. CDR3 in DNA: TGTGCCAGCAGTGTAGGACAGACCCTTTCACCCCTCCACTTT. Protein sequence: CASSVGQTLSPLHF.

This clone was seen a handful of times. The chain is built from TRBV7-9 and TRBJ1-1; 7 bases match TRBD1. CDR3 length: 13 amino acids. Germline V gene lookup returns CDR1 SEHNR and CDR2 FQNEAQ (reference sequence). V trimming: 5 bases; J trimming: 12 bases; junction bases outside the gene matches: 12. CDR3 sequence (DNA): TGTGCCAGCAGCACCGGGACAGCTCATCACTCTTTCTTT. The encoded protein is CASSTGTAHHSFF.

The table lists this clone with many counts. CDR3 bases: TGTGCCAGCAGTTTCTCTTCAACCTACGAGCAGTACTTC. Its translation is CASSFSSTYEQYF. The V gene is TRBV6-2 or TRBV6-3, the J gene TRBJ2-7, with unresolved D. Trimming left V 4 bases short and J 2 bases short, with 9 bases between. The CDR3 covers 13 residues. Germline V gene data show CDR1 as MNHEY and CDR2 as SVGEGT.

The CDR3 here is CASQYRGNYGYTF. CDR3 coding DNA: TGTGCCAGCCAATACAGGGGTAACTATGGCTACACCTTC. The chain carries TRBV6-5 and TRBJ1-2, with 7 bases aligning to TRBD1. CDR3 size: 13 residues. Germline V gene sequence: CDR1 MNHEY, CDR2 SVGAGI. J was trimmed by 1 base and V by 8 bases; bases with no gene match: 4.

The rearrangement uses TRBV3-1 (or the pseudogene TRBV3-2) and TRBJ1-4; D unclear. The CDR3 is 11 amino acids. Trimming removed 0 bases at V and 10 bases at J, with 3 bases between. Germline CDR1 and CDR2: LGHDT and YNNKEL (reference sequence). CDR3 protein: CASSQDRKLFF. CDR3 bases: TGTGCCAGCAGCCAAGATAGAAAACTGTTTTTT.

The chain links TRBV11-2 to TRBJ1-2; TRBD1 agrees at 7 bases. Germline V CDR1 and CDR2: SGHAT, FQNNGV. V lost 2 bases, J lost 5 bases, and 8 bases stayed unmatched. The length of the CDR3 is 15 residues. In DNA form, the CDR3 reads TGTGCCAGCAGCTTAACTGGGGACAGAGGGTATGGCTACACCTTC. Protein: CASSLTGDRGYGYTF.

This sequence joins TRBV19 and TRBJ1-1; D call uncertain. Germline V gene data show CDR1 as LNHDA and CDR2 as SQIVND (reference sequence). CDR3 length: 13 residues. V was trimmed by 5 bases and J by 6 bases, leaving 13 bases between them. CDR3 DNA sequence: TGTGCCAGTAGTCCCCTTTCTGGAGCTGAAGCTTTCTTT. Translating it yields CASSPLSGAEAFF. The variable domain in full, with the rest retrieved from reference TRBV19 and TRBJ1-1, is DGGITQSPKYLFRKEGQNVTLSCEQNLNHDAMYWYRQDPGQGLRLIYYSQIVNDFQKGDIAEGYSVSREKKESFPLTVTSAQKNPTAFYLCASSPLSGAEAFFGQGTRLTVV.